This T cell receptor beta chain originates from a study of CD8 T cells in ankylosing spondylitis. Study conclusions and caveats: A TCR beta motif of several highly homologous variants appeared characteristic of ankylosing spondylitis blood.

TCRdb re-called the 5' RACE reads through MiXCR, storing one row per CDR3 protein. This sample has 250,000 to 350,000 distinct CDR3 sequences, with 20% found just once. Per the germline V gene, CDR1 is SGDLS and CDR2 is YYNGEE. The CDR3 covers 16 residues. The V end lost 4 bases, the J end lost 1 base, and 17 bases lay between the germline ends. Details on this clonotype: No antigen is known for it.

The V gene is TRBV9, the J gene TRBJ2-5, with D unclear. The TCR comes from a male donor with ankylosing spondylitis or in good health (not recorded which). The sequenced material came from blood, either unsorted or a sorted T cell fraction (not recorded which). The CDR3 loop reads CASSPHPPNSQETQYF. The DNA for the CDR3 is TGTGCCAGCAGCCCCCATCCACCAAACAGCCAAGAGACCCAGTACTTC.